These 11 T cell receptor beta chains were all obtained from the same sample, sequenced in a study of CD8+ T cells in alopecia areata. As the sequencing template, cDNA was produced by extracting RNA and reverse transcribing it. The table came from immunoSEQ multiplex PCR; TCRdb's copy has only in-frame clones and leaves some out. The repertoire has approximately 280,000 clones, about 62% of them found once; the top ten carry more than 1.5%. Treatment meaning: oral pan-JAK inhibitor, 5-10 mg twice daily. The specimen was CD4+ T cells sorted from blood, collected at week 24, from a patient treated with tofacitinib. Source of these receptors: a human donor with alopecia areata.

The J gene is TRBJ2-7, the V gene TRBV19; 9 nucleotides match TRBD1. This CDR3 has 14 amino acids. Trimming removed 6 bases from V and 9 bases from J; junction bases left unmatched: 12. Germline loops: CDR1 LNHDA, CDR2 SQIVND (reference sequence). DNA of the CDR3: TGTGCCAGTAGAAACCAACTTCACAGGGGGCGGCAGTACTTC. Amino acid sequence: CASRNQLHRGRQYF.

The genes are TRBV19 and TRBJ1-1; D is unclear. The V and J ends lost 10 bases and 9 bases respectively, with 15 bases between them. Germline V gene lookup returns CDR1 LNHDA and CDR2 SQIVND (reference sequence). This CDR3 comprises 11 residues. DNA of the CDR3: TGTGCCACCAAGACTGGCGTTCAAGCTTTCTTT. Amino acids: CATKTGVQAFF. Based on the CDR3 plus reference TRBV19 and TRBJ1-1, the full variable domain is DGGITQSPKYLFRKEGQNVTLSCEQNLNHDAMYWYRQDPGQGLRLIYYSQIVNDFQKGDIAEGYSVSREKKESFPLTVTSAQKNPTAFYLCATKTGVQAFFGQGTRLTVV.

The chain links TRBV28 to TRBJ2-1; 7 positions match TRBD1. This CDR3 has 16 amino acids. CDR1 and CDR2 (germline): MDHEN, SYDVKM. The trim removed 6 bases at V and 12 bases at J, leaving 20 bases unmatched. The CDR3 DNA reads TGTGCCAGCAGCCTCGCCGGGACGACAGGGACCAGGGGGCAGTTCTTC. The encoded protein is CASSLAGTTGTRGQFF.

This rearrangement joins TRBV9 to TRBJ1-6; 8 bases align to TRBD1. Trimming at V came to 0 bases and at J to 6 bases, leaving 8 bases not matched to a gene. The CDR3 contains 17 residues. The germline gives CDR1 SGDLS, CDR2 YYNGEE. CDR3 residues: CASSVEPSGGINSPLHF. The CDR3 nucleotides are TGTGCCAGCAGCGTAGAGCCCTCAGGGGGCATTAATTCACCCCTCCACTTT.

CDR3 sequence: CASSFSRGRGNSPLHF. The CDR3 nucleotides read TGTGCCAGCAGTTTTTCAAGGGGGCGCGGTAACTCACCCCTCCACTTT. This chain connects TRBV27 to TRBJ1-6; 7 bases align to TRBD1. Losses at the gene ends were 3 bases for V and 10 bases for J; bases not matched to a gene: 12. The germline V gene encodes CDR1 MNHEY and CDR2 SMNVEV (reference sequence). The CDR3 runs to 16 residues.

This chain links TRBV29-1 with TRBJ2-6; 12 bases map to TRBD1. The CDR3 spans 18 residues. Germline assignment: CDR1 SQVTM and CDR2 ANQGSEA. V lost 1 base, J lost 0 bases, and 4 bases stayed unmatched. The DNA for the CDR3 is TGCAGCGTTGAAGCCGGGACAGGGGGCGCCTCTGGGGCCAACGTCCTGACTTTC. Its protein product is CSVEAGTGGASGANVLTF.

This clone was picked up a small number of times. V and J are TRBV11-1 and TRBJ1-1; 8 bases match TRBD1. Germline V gene lookup returns CDR1 SGHAT and CDR2 FQDESV (reference sequence). The CDR3 runs 14 residues. The junction had 3 bases not matched to a gene; V was cut back by 2 bases and J by 4 bases. CDR3 coding DNA: TGTGCCAGCAGCTTAAGGGACAGGCGCACTGAAGCTTTCTTT. Its protein is CASSLRDRRTEAFF.

The chain is built from TRBV2 and TRBJ2-7; the match to TRBD1 covers 10 bases. Germline lookup yields CDR1 SNHLY and CDR2 FYNNEI. The V segment lost 6 bases and the J segment 4 bases; nucleotides outside the gene matches: 3. The length of the CDR3 is 13 residues. CDR3 coding DNA: TGTGCCAGCAGGGGGACAGGGGTGTACGAGCAGTACTTC. This codes for CASRGTGVYEQYF.

This chain connects TRBV2 to TRBJ2-2; D might be TRBD1 or TRBD2, each matching 5 bases. Deletions cut 7 bases from V and 4 bases from J, with 16 bases between. The CDR3 is 15 amino acids. From germline, CDR1 is SNHLY and CDR2 FYNNEI. The CDR3 DNA is TGTGCCAGCACTAGACTCTCGGGGCCCACCGGGGAGCTGTTTTTT. Amino acid sequence: CASTRLSGPTGELFF.

The CDR3 DNA reads TGTGCCAGCAGCGTAGATCCAGGCACCAACCTCGACAATGAGCAGTTCTTC. It codes for CASSVDPGTNLDNEQFF. The chain links TRBV9 to TRBJ2-1; D is unresolved. Germline assignment: CDR1 SGDLS and CDR2 YYNGEE. This CDR3 has 17 residues. V was trimmed by 0 bases and J by 5 bases, leaving 18 bases between them.

The chain combines TRBV2 with TRBJ2-1; no definite D call. This CDR3 contains 13 residues. Germline assignment: CDR1 SNHLY and CDR2 FYNNEI. V dropped 2 bases and J dropped 7 bases, with 9 bases sitting between them. The CDR3 reads CASSERAVNEQFF. In DNA form, the CDR3 reads TGTGCCAGCAGTGAACGGGCCGTGAATGAGCAGTTCTTC.